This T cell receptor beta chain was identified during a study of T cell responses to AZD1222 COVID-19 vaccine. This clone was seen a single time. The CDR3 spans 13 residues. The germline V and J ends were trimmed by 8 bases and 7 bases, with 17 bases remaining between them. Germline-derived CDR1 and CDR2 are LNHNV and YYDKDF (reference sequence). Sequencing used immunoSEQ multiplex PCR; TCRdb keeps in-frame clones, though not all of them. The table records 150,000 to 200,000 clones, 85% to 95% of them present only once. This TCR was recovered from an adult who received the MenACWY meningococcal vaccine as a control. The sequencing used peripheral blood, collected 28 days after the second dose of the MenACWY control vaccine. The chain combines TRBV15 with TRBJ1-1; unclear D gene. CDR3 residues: CATVHAASREAFF. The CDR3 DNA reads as TGTGCCACCGTCCACGCGGCCTCTCGTGAAGCTTTCTTT. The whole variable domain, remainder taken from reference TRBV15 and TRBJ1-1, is DAMVIQNPRYQVTQFGKPVTLSCSQTLNHNVMYWYQQKSSQAPKLLFHYYDKDFNNEADTPDNFQSRRPNTSFCFLDIRSPGLGDTAMYLCATVHAASREAFFGQGTRLTVV.